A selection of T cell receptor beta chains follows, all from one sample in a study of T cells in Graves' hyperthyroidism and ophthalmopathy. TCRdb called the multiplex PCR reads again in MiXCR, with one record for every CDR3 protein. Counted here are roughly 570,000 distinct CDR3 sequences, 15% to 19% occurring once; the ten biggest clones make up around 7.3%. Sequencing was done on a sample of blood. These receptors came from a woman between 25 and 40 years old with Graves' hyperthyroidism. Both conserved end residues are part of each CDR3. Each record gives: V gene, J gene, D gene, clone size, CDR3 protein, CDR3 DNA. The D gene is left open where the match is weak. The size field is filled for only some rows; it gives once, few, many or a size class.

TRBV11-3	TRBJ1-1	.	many	CASSLVGGQTNTEAFF	TGTGCCAGCAGCTTAGTAGGTGGACAGACGAACACTGAAGCTTTCTTT
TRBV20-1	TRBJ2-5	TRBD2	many	CSAKNWGLGKETQYF	TGCAGTGCTAAAAACTGGGGACTAGGAAAAGAGACCCAGTACTTC
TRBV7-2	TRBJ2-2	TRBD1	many	CASSSTGGARSTGELFF	TGTGCCAGCAGCTCGACAGGGGGCGCTAGGTCCACCGGGGAGCTGTTTTTT
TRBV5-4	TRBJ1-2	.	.	CASSRSGTLDYGYTF	TGTGCCAGCAGCCGGTCGGGTACCTTAGACTATGGCTACACCTTC
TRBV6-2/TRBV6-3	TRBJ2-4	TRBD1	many	CASSPRDRRGNIQYF	TGTGCCAGCAGCCCGCGGGACAGGAGGGGAAACATTCAGTACTTC
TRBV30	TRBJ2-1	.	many	CAWVESGPTNEQFF	TGTGCCTGGGTAGAGTCCGGGCCCACCAATGAGCAGTTCTTC
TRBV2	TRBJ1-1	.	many	CASTYMNTEAFF	TGTGCCAGCACCTACATGAACACTGAAGCTTTCTTT
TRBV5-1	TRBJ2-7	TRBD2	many	CASSFSGAYEQYF	TGCGCCAGCAGCTTTAGCGGGGCCTACGAGCAGTACTTC
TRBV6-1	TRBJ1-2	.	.	CATQKAGLYGYTF	TGTGCTACCCAAAAGGCGGGCCTCTATGGCTACACCTTC
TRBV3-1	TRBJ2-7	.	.	CASSQVGAIPGDPYEQYF	TGTGCCAGCAGCCAAGTCGGGGCAATACCAGGGGATCCCTACGAGCAGTACTTC
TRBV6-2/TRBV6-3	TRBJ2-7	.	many	CASSYSNQDSKQYF	TGTGCCAGCAGTTATTCCAATCAGGACAGCAAGCAGTACTTC
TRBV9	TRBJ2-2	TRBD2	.	CASAKELAGDPGELFF	TGTGCCAGCGCTAAGGAGCTAGCGGGAGATCCCGGGGAGCTGTTTTTT
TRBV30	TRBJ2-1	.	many	CAWSKGAEQFF	TGTGCCTGGAGTAAAGGGGCTGAGCAGTTCTTC
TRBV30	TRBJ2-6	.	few	CAWSVGANVLTF	TGTGCCTGGAGTGTTGGGGCCAACGTCCTGACTTTC
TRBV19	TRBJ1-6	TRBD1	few	CARTMDRGANSPLHF	TGTGCCAGAACTATGGACAGGGGTGCGAATTCACCCCTCCACTTT
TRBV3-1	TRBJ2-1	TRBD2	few	CAGSQDRLAGVRQFF	TGTGCCGGCAGCCAAGATCGACTAGCGGGAGTCAGGCAGTTCTTC
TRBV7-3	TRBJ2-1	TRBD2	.	CASSLDQRELYNEQFF	TGCGCCAGCAGCCTTGACCAGCGGGAGTTATACAATGAGCAGTTCTTC
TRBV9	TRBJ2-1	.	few	CASSVVAQRLVDEQFF	TGTGCCAGCAGCGTAGTGGCGCAAAGACTAGTCGATGAGCAGTTCTTC
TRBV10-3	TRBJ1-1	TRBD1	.	CAISPTQTGYSEAFF	TGTGCCATCAGTCCTACTCAGACAGGGTACTCTGAAGCTTTCTTT
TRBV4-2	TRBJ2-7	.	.	CASSQEWAASSYEQYF	TGTGCCAGCAGCCAAGAGTGGGCAGCGAGCTCCTACGAGCAGTACTTC
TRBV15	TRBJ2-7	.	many	CATSRDGLEQYF	TGTGCCACCAGCAGAGATGGTCTCGAGCAGTACTTC
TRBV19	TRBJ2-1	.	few	CASSILALGGDYNEQFF	TGTGCCAGTAGTATCCTCGCCCTGGGCGGAGACTACAATGAGCAGTTCTTC
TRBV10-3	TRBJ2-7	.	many	CAISEYLGTSSHEQYF	TGTGCCATCAGTGAGTATTTAGGGACATCCTCCCACGAGCAGTACTTC
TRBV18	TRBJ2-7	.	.	CASSPLEGGYEQYF	TGTGCCAGCTCACCACTTGAGGGGGGCTACGAGCAGTACTTC
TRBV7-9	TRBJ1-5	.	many	CASSLVGINQPQHF	TGTGCCAGCAGCTTAGTTGGAATTAATCAGCCCCAGCATTTT
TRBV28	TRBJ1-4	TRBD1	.	CASSLSGTGGQKLFF	TGTGCCAGCAGTTTATCCGGGACAGGGGGTCAAAAACTGTTTTTT
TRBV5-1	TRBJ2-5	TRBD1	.	CASSLGTGGGETQYF	TGCGCCAGCAGCTTGGGGACAGGGGGCGGAGAGACCCAGTACTTC
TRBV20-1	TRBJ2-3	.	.	CSARDAALANTQYF	TGCAGTGCTAGAGATGCGGCGCTAGCAAATACGCAGTATTTT
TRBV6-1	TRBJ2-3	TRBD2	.	CASSPTLAGGFPVSTDTQYF	TGTGCCAGCTCACCGACACTAGCGGGAGGGTTTCCCGTAAGCACAGATACGCAGTATTTT
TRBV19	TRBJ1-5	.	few	CASRIGNTDSNQPQHF	TGTGCCAGTAGAATCGGCAACACCGATAGCAATCAGCCCCAGCATTTT
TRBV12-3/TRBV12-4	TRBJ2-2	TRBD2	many	CASRTSGWELFF	TGTGCCAGCAGGACTAGCGGGTGGGAGCTGTTTTTT
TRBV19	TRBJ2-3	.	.	CASSAGPSSDTQYF	TGTGCCAGTAGTGCAGGCCCGAGCTCAGATACGCAGTATTTT
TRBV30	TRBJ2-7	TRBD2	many	CAWSPGLAGAYEQYF	TGTGCCTGGAGCCCAGGGCTAGCGGGAGCCTACGAGCAGTACTTC
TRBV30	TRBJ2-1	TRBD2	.	CALQGILAGGSYNEQFF	TGTGCCTTACAGGGGATCTTAGCGGGGGGCTCCTACAATGAGCAGTTCTTC
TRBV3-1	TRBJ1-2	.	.	CASSQGQVSRGYGYTF	TGTGCCAGCAGCCAGGGACAAGTTTCGCGTGGCTATGGCTACACCTTC
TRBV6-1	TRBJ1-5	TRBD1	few	CASSELPRPGQGKQPQHF	TGTGCCAGCAGTGAACTCCCTCGACCGGGACAGGGGAAACAGCCCCAGCATTTT
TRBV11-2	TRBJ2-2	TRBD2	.	CASSLGVGSGTGELFF	TGTGCCAGCAGCTTAGGGGTCGGTAGCGGGACCGGGGAGCTGTTTTTT
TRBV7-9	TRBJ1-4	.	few	CASSLSFQNEKLFF	TGTGCCAGCAGCTTATCTTTCCAGAATGAAAAACTGTTTTTT
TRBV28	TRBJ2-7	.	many	CASSSLRSTRSTYEQYF	TGTGCCAGCAGTTCTCTTCGGTCTACTAGGTCAACCTACGAGCAGTACTTC
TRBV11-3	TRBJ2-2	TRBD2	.	CASQLADHTGELFF	TGTGCCAGCCAGCTAGCGGACCACACCGGGGAGCTGTTTTTT
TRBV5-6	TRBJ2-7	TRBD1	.	CASTRDRGWSEQYF	TGTGCCAGCACCCGGGACAGGGGATGGAGCGAGCAGTACTTC
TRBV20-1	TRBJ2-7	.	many	CSAAPGTHSYEQYF	TGCAGTGCAGCGCCCGGGACCCACTCCTACGAGCAGTACTTC
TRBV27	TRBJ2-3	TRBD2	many	CASSLSFLAGVLDTQYF	TGTGCCAGCAGTTTATCGTTCCTAGCGGGAGTTCTCGATACGCAGTATTTT
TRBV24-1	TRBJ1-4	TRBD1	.	CATSDGQGAYEKLFF	TGTGCCACCAGTGATGGACAGGGGGCGTATGAAAAACTGTTTTTT
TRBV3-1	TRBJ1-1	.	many	CASSSLTLGTEAFF	TGTGCCAGCAGCTCACTCACCCTGGGCACTGAAGCTTTCTTT
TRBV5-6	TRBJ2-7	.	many	CASSRDLSSYEQYF	TGTGCCAGCAGCCGGGACCTGAGCTCCTACGAGCAGTACTTC
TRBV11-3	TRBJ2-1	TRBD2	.	CASSLDGTSGSSSYNEQFF	TGTGCCAGCAGCTTAGATGGGACTAGCGGGAGTAGCTCCTACAATGAGCAGTTCTTC
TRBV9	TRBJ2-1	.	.	CASSALDYAYNEQFF	TGTGCCAGCAGCGCTTTGGACTACGCCTACAATGAGCAGTTCTTC
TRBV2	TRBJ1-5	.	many	CASSVSSNQPQHF	TGTGCCAGCAGTGTTTCCAGCAATCAGCCCCAGCATTTT
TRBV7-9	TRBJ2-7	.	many	CASSRDGPYEQYF	TGTGCCAGCAGTCGGGACGGTCCCTACGAGCAGTACTTC
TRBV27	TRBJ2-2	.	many	CASTSLINTGELFF	TGTGCCAGCACCTCCCTAATTAACACCGGGGAGCTGTTTTTT
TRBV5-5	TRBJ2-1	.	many	CASSLSSVPLSIDNEQFF	TGTGCCAGCAGCTTGAGTAGCGTCCCCCTTAGTATAGACAATGAGCAGTTCTTC
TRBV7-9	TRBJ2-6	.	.	CASSLWPPKRVSSGANVLTF	TGTGCCAGCAGCTTATGGCCCCCTAAGCGGGTTAGCTCTGGGGCCAACGTCCTGACTTTC